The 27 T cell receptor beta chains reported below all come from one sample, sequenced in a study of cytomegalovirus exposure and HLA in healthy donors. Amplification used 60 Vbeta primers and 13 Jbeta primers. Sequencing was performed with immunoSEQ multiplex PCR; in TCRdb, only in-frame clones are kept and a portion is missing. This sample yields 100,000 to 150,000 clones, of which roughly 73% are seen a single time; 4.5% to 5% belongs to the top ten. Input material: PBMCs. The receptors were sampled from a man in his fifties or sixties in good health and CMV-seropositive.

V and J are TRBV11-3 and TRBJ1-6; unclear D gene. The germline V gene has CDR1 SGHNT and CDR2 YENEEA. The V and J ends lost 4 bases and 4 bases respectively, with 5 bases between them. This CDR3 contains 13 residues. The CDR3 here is CASSSTYNSPLHF. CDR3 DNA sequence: TGTGCCAGCAGCTCCACTTATAATTCACCCCTCCACTTT.

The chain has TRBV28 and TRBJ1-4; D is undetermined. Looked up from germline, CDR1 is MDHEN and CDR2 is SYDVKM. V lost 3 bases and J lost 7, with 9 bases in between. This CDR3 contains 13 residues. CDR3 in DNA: TGTGCCAGCAGTTTTCCTCCGGTTGAAAAACTGTTTTTT. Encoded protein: CASSFPPVEKLFF.

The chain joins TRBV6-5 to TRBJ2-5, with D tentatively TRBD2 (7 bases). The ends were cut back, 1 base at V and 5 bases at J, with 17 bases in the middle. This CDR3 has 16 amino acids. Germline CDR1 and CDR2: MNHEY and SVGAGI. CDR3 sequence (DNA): TGTGCCAGCAGTTACTTGGGGGGGCGTCGGGGCGAGACCCAGTACTTC. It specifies CASSYLGGRRGETQYF.

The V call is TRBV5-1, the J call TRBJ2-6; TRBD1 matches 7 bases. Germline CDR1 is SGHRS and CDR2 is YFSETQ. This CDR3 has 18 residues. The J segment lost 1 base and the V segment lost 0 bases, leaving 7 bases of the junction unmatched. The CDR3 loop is CASSLEGALLSGANVLTF. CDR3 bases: TGCGCCAGCAGCTTGGAGGGGGCACTTTTATCTGGGGCCAACGTCCTGACTTTC. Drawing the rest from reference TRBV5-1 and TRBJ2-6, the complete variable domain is KAGVTQTPRYLIKTRGQQVTLSCSPISGHRSVSWYQQTPGQGLQFLFEYFSETQRNKGNFPGRFSGRQFSNSRSEMNVSTLELGDSALYLCASSLEGALLSGANVLTFGAGSRLTVL.

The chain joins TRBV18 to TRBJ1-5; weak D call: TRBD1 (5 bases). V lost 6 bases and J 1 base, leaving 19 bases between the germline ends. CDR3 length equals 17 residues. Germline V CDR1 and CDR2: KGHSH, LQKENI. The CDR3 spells CASSHQGGRNSNQPQHF. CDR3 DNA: TGTGCCAGCTCCCATCAGGGAGGGAGGAACAGCAATCAGCCCCAGCATTTT.

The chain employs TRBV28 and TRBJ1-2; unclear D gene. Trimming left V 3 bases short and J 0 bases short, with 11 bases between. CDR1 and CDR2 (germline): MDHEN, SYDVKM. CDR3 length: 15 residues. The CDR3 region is CASSFGIGTNYGYTF. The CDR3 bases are TGTGCCAGCAGTTTTGGCATCGGGACTAACTATGGCTACACCTTC.

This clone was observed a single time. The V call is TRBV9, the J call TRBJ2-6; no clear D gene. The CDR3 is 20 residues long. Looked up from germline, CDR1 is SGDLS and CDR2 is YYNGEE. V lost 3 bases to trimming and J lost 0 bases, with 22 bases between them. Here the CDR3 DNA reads TGTGCCAGCAGCGCAGACAACCAGACGAAACAGCTCTCTGGGGCCAACGTCCTGACTTTC. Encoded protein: CASSADNQTKQLSGANVLTF.

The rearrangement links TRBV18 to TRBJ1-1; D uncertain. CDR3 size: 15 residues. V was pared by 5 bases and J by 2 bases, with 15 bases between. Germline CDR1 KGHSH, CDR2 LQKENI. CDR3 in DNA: TGTGCCAGCTCATCCGTCCAAGAGGGCAACACTGAAGCTTTCTTT. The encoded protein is CASSSVQEGNTEAFF.

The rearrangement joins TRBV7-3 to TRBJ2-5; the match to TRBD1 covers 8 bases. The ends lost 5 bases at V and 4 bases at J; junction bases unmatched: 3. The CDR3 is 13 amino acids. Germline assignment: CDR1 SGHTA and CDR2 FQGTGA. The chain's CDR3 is CASSRTGPETQYF. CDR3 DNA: TGTGCCAGCAGCCGGACAGGGCCAGAGACCCAGTACTTC.

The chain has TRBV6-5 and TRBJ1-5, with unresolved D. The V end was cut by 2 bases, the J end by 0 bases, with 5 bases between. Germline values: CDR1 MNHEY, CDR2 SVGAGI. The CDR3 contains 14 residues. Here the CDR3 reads CASSYLGSNQPQHF. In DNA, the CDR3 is TGTGCCAGCAGTTACCTCGGTAGCAATCAGCCCCAGCATTTT.

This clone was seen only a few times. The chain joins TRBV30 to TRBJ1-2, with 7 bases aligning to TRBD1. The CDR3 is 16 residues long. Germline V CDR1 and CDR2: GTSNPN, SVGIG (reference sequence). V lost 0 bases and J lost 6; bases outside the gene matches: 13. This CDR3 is CAWSVGTDTRGDGYTF. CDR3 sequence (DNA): TGTGCCTGGAGTGTGGGGACAGACACCCGCGGGGATGGCTACACCTTC.

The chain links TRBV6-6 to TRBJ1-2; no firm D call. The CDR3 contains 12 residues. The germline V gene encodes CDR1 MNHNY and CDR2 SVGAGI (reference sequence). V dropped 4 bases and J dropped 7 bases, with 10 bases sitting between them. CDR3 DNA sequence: TGTGCCAGCAGTTTCCGGGGTATTGGCTACACCTTC. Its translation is CASSFRGIGYTF.

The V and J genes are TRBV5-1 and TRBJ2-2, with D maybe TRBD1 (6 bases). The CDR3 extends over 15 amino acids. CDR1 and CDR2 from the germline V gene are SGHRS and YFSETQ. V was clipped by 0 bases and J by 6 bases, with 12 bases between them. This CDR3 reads CASSLAGAVAGELFF. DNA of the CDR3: TGCGCCAGCAGCTTGGCAGGGGCTGTGGCCGGGGAGCTGTTTTTT. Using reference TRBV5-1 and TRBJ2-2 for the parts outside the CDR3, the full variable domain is KAGVTQTPRYLIKTRGQQVTLSCSPISGHRSVSWYQQTPGQGLQFLFEYFSETQRNKGNFPGRFSGRQFSNSRSEMNVSTLELGDSALYLCASSLAGAVAGELFFGEGSRLTVL.

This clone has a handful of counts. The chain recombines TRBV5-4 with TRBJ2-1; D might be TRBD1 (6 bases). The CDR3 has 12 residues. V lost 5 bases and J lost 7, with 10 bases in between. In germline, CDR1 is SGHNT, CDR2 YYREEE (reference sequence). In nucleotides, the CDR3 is TGTGCCAGCAGTCCTACAGGGAATGAGCAGTTCTTC. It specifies CASSPTGNEQFF.

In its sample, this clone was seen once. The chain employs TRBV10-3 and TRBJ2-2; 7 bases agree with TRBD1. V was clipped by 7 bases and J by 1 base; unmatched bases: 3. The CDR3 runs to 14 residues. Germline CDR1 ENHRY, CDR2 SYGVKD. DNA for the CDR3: TGTGCCATCACTGACAGGGTGAACACCGGGGAGCTGTTTTTT. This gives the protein CAITDRVNTGELFF.

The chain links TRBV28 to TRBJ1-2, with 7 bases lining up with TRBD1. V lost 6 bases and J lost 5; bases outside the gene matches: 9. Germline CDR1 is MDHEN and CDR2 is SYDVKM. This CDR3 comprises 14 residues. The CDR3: CASRRGQPSYGYTF. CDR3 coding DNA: TGTGCCAGCAGACGGGGACAGCCTTCATATGGCTACACCTTC.

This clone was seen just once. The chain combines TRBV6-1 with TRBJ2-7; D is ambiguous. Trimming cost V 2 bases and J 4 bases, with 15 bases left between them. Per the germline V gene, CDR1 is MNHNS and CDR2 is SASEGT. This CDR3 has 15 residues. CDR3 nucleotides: TGTGCCAGCAGTGAAAGCACAGCACGTGGGTACGAGCAGTACTTC. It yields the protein CASSESTARGYEQYF.

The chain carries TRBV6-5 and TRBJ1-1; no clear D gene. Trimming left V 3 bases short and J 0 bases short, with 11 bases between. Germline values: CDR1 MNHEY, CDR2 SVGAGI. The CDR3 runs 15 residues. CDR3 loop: CASSYSTTVNTEAFF. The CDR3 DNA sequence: TGTGCCAGCAGTTATTCAACCACAGTGAACACTGAAGCTTTCTTT.

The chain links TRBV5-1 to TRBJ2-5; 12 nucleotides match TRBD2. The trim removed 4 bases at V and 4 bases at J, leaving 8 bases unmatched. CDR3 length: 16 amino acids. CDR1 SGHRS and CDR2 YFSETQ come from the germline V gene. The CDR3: CASSGALAGGIETQYF. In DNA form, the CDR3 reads TGCGCCAGCAGCGGAGCACTAGCGGGGGGAATAGAGACCCAGTACTTC.

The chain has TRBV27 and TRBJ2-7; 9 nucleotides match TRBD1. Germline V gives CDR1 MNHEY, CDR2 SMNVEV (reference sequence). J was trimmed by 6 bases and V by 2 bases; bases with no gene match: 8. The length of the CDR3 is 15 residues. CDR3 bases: TGTGCCAGCAGTTTAATTGGGACAGGGCAATCCGAGCAGTACTTC. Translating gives CASSLIGTGQSEQYF.

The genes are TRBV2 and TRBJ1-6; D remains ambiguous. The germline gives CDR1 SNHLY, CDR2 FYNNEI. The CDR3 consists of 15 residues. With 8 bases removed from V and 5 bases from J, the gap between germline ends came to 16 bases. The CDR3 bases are TGTGCCAGCGGCCGGACGAGGGAAGATAATTCACCCCTCCACTTT. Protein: CASGRTREDNSPLHF.

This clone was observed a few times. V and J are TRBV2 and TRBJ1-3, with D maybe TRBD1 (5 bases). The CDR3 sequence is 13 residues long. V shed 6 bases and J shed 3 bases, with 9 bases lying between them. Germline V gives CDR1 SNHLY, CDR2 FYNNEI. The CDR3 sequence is CASRQGFGNTIYF. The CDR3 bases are TGTGCCAGCAGGCAGGGTTTTGGAAACACCATATATTTT. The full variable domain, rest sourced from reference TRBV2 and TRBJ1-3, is EPEVTQTPSHQVTQMGQEVILRCVPISNHLYFYWYRQILGQKVEFLVSFYNNEISEKSEIFDDQFSVERPDGSNFTLKIRSTKLEDSAMYFCASRQGFGNTIYFGEGSWLTVV.

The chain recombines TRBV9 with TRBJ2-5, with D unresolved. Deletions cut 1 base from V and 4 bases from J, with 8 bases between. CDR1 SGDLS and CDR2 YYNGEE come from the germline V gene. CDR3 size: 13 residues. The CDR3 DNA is TGTGCCAGCAGCGTAAGTCCGGGAGAGACCCAGTACTTC. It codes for CASSVSPGETQYF.

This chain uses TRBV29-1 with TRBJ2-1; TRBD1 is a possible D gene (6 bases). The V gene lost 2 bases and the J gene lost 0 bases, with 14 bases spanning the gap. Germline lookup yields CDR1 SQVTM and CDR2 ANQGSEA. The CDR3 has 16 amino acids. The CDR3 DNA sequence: TGCAGCGTTGAAACAAGCAGGGGCGCCTCCTACAATGAGCAGTTCTTC. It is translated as CSVETSRGASYNEQFF.

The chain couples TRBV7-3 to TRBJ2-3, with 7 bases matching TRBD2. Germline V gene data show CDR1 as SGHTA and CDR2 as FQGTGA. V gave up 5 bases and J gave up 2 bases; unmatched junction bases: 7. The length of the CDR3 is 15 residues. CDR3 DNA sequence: TGTGCCAGCAGCCGGGGGGACTTCCACACAGATACGCAGTATTTT. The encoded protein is CASSRGDFHTDTQYF. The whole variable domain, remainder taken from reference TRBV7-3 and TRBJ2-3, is GAGVSQTPSNKVTEKGKYVELRCDPISGHTALYWYRQSLGQGPEFLIYFQGTGAADDSGLPNDRFFAVRPEGSVSTLKIQRTERGDSAVYLCASSRGDFHTDTQYFGPGTRLTVL.

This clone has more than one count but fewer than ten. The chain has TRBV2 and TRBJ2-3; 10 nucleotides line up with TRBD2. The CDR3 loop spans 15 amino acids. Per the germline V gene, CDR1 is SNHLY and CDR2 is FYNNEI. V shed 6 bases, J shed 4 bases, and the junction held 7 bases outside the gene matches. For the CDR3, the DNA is TGTGCCAGCAGGAGAGCGGGGGGGCCCTCAGATACGCAGTATTTT. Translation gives CASRRAGGPSDTQYF.

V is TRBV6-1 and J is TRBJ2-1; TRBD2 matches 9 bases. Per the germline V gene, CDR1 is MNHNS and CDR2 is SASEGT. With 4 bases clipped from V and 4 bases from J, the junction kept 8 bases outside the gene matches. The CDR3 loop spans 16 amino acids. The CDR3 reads CASSAGRAGGYNEQFF. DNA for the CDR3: TGTGCCAGCAGTGCGGGGAGGGCGGGGGGGTACAATGAGCAGTTCTTC.